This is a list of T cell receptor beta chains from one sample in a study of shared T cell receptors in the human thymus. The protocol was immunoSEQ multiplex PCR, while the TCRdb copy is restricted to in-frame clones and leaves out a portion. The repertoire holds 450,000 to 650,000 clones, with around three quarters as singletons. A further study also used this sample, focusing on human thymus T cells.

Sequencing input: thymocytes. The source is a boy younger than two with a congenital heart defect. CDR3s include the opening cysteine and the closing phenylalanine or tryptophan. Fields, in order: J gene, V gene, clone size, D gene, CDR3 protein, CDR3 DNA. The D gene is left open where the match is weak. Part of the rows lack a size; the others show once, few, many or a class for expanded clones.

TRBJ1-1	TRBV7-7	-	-	CASRKRRERPLVWMNTEAFF	TGTGCCAGCAGAAAACGTCGGGAGCGCCCCTTGGTCTGGATGAACACTGAAGCTTTCTTT
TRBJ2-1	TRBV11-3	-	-	CASSSYSYNEQFF	TGTGCCAGCAGCTCCTACTCCTACAATGAGCAGTTCTTC
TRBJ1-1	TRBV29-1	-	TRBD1	CSVVGVQGGEAFF	TGCAGCGTTGTAGGGGTCCAGGGGGGTGAAGCTTTCTTT
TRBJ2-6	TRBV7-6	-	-	CASSPWTGNSGANVLTF	TGTGCCAGCAGCCCTTGGACGGGAAACTCTGGGGCCAACGTCCTGACTTTC
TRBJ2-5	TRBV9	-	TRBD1	CASSVSGQGRGTQYF	TGTGCCAGCAGCGTATCGGGACAGGGGAGGGGGACCCAGTACTTC
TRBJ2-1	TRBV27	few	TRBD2	CASSSPQRLASYNEQFF	TGTGCCAGCAGTTCCCCGCAGAGACTAGCAAGCTACAATGAGCAGTTCTTC
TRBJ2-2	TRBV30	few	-	CAWSVGTSTGELFF	TGTGCCTGGAGTGTAGGGACATCGACCGGGGAGCTGTTTTTT
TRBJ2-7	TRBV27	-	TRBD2	CASSSTSAAYEQYF	TGTGCCAGCAGTTCGACTAGCGCCGCCTACGAGCAGTACTTC
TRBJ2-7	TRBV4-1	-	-	CASSQVCGNEQYF	TGCGCCAGCAGCCAAGTGTGCGGAAACGAGCAGTACTTC
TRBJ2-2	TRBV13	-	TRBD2	CASSSEGEGTGELFF	TGTGCCAGCAGCTCAGAAGGGGAGGGGACCGGGGAGCTGTTTTTT
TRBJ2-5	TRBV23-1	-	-	CAGRGGETQYF	TGCGCCGGACGGGGTGGCGAGACCCAGTACTTC
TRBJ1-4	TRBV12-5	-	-	CASGFPGGKLFF	TGTGCTAGTGGTTTCCCCGGGGGAAAACTGTTTTTT
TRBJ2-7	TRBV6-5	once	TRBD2	CASSYSGTSNSYEQYF	TGTGCCAGCAGTTACTCTGGGACTAGCAACTCCTACGAGCAGTACTTC
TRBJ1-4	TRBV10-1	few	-	CASGEQGGEKLFF	TGCGCCAGCGGAGAGCAGGGTGGCGAAAAACTGTTTTTT
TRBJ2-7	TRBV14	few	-	CASSQTLSSGFYEQYF	TGTGCCAGCAGCCAGACGCTTTCGTCGGGGTTCTACGAGCAGTACTTC
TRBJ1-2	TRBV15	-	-	CATSRGEGSPYGYTF	TGTGCCACCAGCAGAGGGGAGGGGTCCCCATATGGCTACACCTTC
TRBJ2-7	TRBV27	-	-	CASSLSGYSGEQYF	TGTGCCAGCAGTTTATCAGGATACAGCGGGGAGCAGTACTTC
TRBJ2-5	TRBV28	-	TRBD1	CAWSRGHQETQYF	TGTGCCTGGAGCAGGGGGCATCAAGAGACCCAGTACTTC
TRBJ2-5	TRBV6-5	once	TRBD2	CASSCTRGRQETQYF	TGTGCCAGCAGTTGTACGCGCGGGAGGCAAGAGACCCAGTACTTC
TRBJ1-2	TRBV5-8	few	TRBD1	CASSPHLTGLPPLGTYGYTF	TGTGCCAGCAGCCCACACTTGACAGGGCTCCCTCCCCTCGGCACTTATGGCTACACCTTC
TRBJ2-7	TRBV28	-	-	CASRGHEQYF	TGTGCCAGTAGGGGCCACGAGCAGTACTTC
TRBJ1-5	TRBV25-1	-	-	CASSEGGGGSNQPQHF	TGTGCCAGCAGCGAGGGAGGAGGAGGGTCCAATCAGCCCCAGCATTTT
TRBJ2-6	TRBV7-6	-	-	CASNREPRGANVLTF	TGTGCCAGTAACAGGGAACCCAGGGGGGCCAACGTCCTGACTTTC
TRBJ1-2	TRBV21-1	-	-	CASSEIQGAGDGYTF	TGTGCCAGCAGCGAAATACAGGGGGCGGGGGACGGCTACACCTTC
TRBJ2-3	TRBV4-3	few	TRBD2	CASSLYGLAGGTDTQYF	TGCGCCAGCAGCCTTTACGGACTAGCGGGGGGCACAGATACGCAGTATTTT
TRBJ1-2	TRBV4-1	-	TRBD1	CASSPKQGDGYTF	TGCGCCAGCAGCCCAAAACAGGGGGACGGCTACACCTTC
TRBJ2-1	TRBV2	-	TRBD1	CASSDDRAPYNEQFF	TGTGCCAGCAGTGACGACAGGGCCCCCTACAATGAGCAGTTCTTC
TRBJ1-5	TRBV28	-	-	CASSVPLGWGRGQPQHF	TGTGCCAGCAGTGTCCCTCTTGGCTGGGGGCGAGGTCAGCCCCAGCATTTT
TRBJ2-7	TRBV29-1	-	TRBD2	CSVLRLADYEQYF	TGCAGCGTTCTCCGACTAGCGGATTACGAGCAGTACTTC
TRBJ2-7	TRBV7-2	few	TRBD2	CASSLPNSGSTLDSYEQYF	TGTGCCAGCAGCTTGCCCAATAGCGGGAGTACCCTCGACTCCTACGAGCAGTACTTC
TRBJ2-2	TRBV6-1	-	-	CASSQNTGELFF	TGTGCCAGCAGCCAGAACACCGGGGAGCTGTTTTTT
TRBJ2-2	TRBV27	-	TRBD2	CASSLSAGANTGELFF	TGTGCCAGCAGTTTATCAGCGGGAGCGAACACCGGGGAGCTGTTTTTT
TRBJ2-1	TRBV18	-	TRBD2	CASSPPSMSGRKQFF	TGTGCCAGCTCACCACCGTCGATGAGCGGGAGAAAGCAGTTCTTC
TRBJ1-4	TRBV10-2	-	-	CASSESEGETTNEKLFF	TGCGCCAGCAGTGAGTCGGAAGGGGAAACAACTAATGAAAAACTGTTTTTT
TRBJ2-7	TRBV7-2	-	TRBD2	CASSLLSGSSYEQYF	TGTGCCAGCAGCTTACTCAGCGGGAGTTCTTACGAGCAGTACTTC
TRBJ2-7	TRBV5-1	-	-	CASSLGSSYEQYF	TGCGCCAGCAGCTTGGGTAGCTCCTACGAGCAGTACTTC
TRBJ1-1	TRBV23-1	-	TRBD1	CASSQFPGGTEAFF	TGCGCCAGCAGTCAGTTTCCAGGGGGGACTGAAGCTTTCTTT
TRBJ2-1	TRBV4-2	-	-	CASSHREGEQFF	TGTGCCAGCAGCCACCGGGAAGGTGAGCAGTTCTTC
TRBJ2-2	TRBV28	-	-	CASILAGELFF	TGTGCCAGCATCCTAGCCGGGGAGCTGTTTTTT
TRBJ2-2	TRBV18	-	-	CASSPPYGELFF	TGTGCCAGCTCACCACCCTACGGGGAGCTGTTTTTT
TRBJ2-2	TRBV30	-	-	CAWSVPTRAGELFF	TGTGCCTGGAGTGTCCCAACTCGGGCCGGGGAGCTGTTTTTT